The 32 T cell receptor beta chains listed next were all sequenced from one sample in a study of T cell changes during pregnancy in multiple sclerosis. Sequenced by immunoSEQ multiplex PCR; TCRdb stores in-frame clones only, minus some. The data hold approximately 70,000 clones, with 75% to 95% observed a single time. The source was CD4+ T cells from peripheral blood mononuclear cells, collected before pregnancy. These receptor sequences come from a female donor with multiple sclerosis, enrolled in a pregnancy study.

The CDR3 reads CAWNTGYRNSPLHF. The CDR3 region has the DNA TGTGCCTGGAACACAGGGTATCGCAATTCACCCCTCCACTTT. The chain joins TRBV30 to TRBJ1-6; tentative D call: TRBD1 (6 bases). The V end was cut by 4 bases, the J end by 7 bases, with 14 bases between. This CDR3 contains 14 residues. The germline V gene has CDR1 GTSNPN and CDR2 SVGIG (reference sequence).

The CDR3 bases are TGTGCCAGCAGCGCTGACAGGGTGAGTTACGAGCAGTACTTC. This gives the protein CASSADRVSYEQYF. The rearrangement links TRBV6-1 to TRBJ2-7; 7 bases fit TRBD1. This CDR3 has 14 residues. CDR1 is MNHNS, CDR2 SASEGT, per germline. With 6 bases clipped from V and 4 bases from J, the junction kept 9 bases outside the gene matches.

In its sample, this clone was seen once. This chain uses TRBV4-1 with TRBJ2-2; 9 positions match TRBD2. This CDR3 has 17 residues. V dropped 0 bases and J dropped 1; count of bases not matched to a gene: 3. The germline V gene has CDR1 MGHRA and CDR2 YSYEKL. The CDR3 loop reads CASSQDLLAGNTGELFF. CDR3 DNA sequence: TGCGCCAGCAGCCAAGACCTACTAGCGGGGAACACCGGGGAGCTGTTTTTT.

The J gene is TRBJ2-1, the V gene TRBV7-3; D perhaps matches TRBD1 (7 bases). V gave up 0 bases and J gave up 15 bases, with 15 bases separating them. Germline CDR1 and CDR2: SGHTA and FQGTGA. The CDR3 totals 13 residues. In DNA form, the CDR3 reads TGTGCCAGCAGCTTAACGACAGGGACTGGGTGGTTCTTC. As protein: CASSLTTGTGWFF. Together with reference TRBV7-3 and TRBJ2-1, the CDR3 gives the full variable domain: GAGVSQTPSNKVTEKGKYVELRCDPISGHTALYWYRQSLGQGPEFLIYFQGTGAADDSGLPNDRFFAVRPEGSVSTLKIQRTERGDSAVYLCASSLTTGTGWFFGPGTRLTVL.

The chain links TRBV10-3 to TRBJ2-2; 11 bases align to TRBD1. The CDR3 totals 14 residues. Germline-derived CDR1 and CDR2 are ENHRY and SYGVKD. With 4 bases clipped from V and 7 bases from J, the junction kept 2 bases outside the gene matches. CDR3 DNA: TGTGCCATCAGTGGGACAGGGGGCAACGGGGAGCTGTTTTTT. Translation gives CAISGTGGNGELFF.

The chain has TRBV2 and TRBJ2-6; D gene unclear. The V gene's germline CDR1 is SNHLY and CDR2 FYNNEI. The CDR3 has 14 residues. Trimming took 7 bases from V and 4 from J, leaving 11 bases between them. In nucleotides, the CDR3 is TGTGCCAGCAACCCCCGGTCCGGGGCCAACGTCCTGACTTTC. This translates into CASNPRSGANVLTF.

The chain combines TRBV27 with TRBJ1-1; no reliable D call. The germline V gene has CDR1 MNHEY and CDR2 SMNVEV (reference sequence). Trimming left V 3 bases short and J 3 bases short, with 14 bases between. The CDR3 totals 15 residues. The CDR3 bases are TGTGCCAGCAGTTTTCTTGGAGTGGTGGACACTGAAGCTTTCTTT. It is translated as CASSFLGVVDTEAFF.

This chain uses TRBV4-1 with TRBJ2-7; D is perhaps TRBD2 (5 bases). Trimming took off 1 base at V and 3 bases at J, with 10 bases between the two ends. The CDR3 runs to 14 residues. Germline lookup yields CDR1 MGHRA and CDR2 YSYEKL. The CDR3 spells CASSQVMGSYEQYF. CDR3 sequence (DNA): TGCGCCAGCAGCCAAGTGATGGGGAGCTACGAGCAGTACTTC.

The chain recombines TRBV29-1 with TRBJ1-1; the D is unclear. The CDR3 spans 11 residues. With 5 bases removed from V and 1 base from J, the gap between germline ends came to 5 bases. Per the germline V gene, CDR1 is SQVTM and CDR2 is ANQGSEA. In DNA form, the CDR3 reads TGCAGCGTTTACAGGAACACTGAAGCTTTCTTT. As protein: CSVYRNTEAFF.

V and J are TRBV5-1 and TRBJ2-2, with 8 bases aligning to TRBD1. CDR3 size: 16 residues. V shed 0 bases, J shed 4 bases, and the junction held 5 bases outside the gene matches. Germline-derived CDR1 and CDR2 are SGHRS and YFSETQ. DNA for the CDR3: TGCGCCAGCAGCTTGGACAGGGGGACAACCACCGGGGAGCTGTTTTTT. Translated: CASSLDRGTTTGELFF.

The genes are TRBV9 and TRBJ2-1; the D gene is possibly TRBD2 (7 bases). This CDR3 has 15 amino acids. Germline CDR1 reads SGDLS; CDR2 reads YYNGEE. The ends were cut back, 3 bases at V and 2 bases at J, with 12 bases in the middle. CDR3: CASSEGEGTYNEQFF. The CDR3 DNA follows: TGTGCCAGCAGCGAGGGGGAGGGGACCTACAATGAGCAGTTCTTC.

The V call is TRBV28, the J call TRBJ2-7, with TRBD1 matching 7 bases. In germline, CDR1 is MDHEN, CDR2 SYDVKM. The CDR3 contains 12 residues. V lost 7 bases, J lost 3 bases, and 3 bases stayed unmatched. The CDR3 DNA reads TGTGCCAGCACCCGACAGGGCTACGAGCAGTACTTC. Its translation is CASTRQGYEQYF.

The DNA of the CDR3 is TGTGCCAGCAGCTTTGGCCGGGACAGGGGGCTTGGTGGCTACACCTTC. Its protein is CASSFGRDRGLGGYTF. V is TRBV7-2 and J is TRBJ1-2, with 12 bases matching TRBD1. Germline V lookup: CDR1 SGHTA, CDR2 FQGNSA. CDR3 length equals 16 residues. J was trimmed by 7 bases and V by 3 bases; bases with no gene match: 9.

The chain recombines TRBV9 with TRBJ1-6, with a possible D match to TRBD1 (6 bases). Germline V CDR1 and CDR2: SGDLS, YYNGEE. This CDR3 has 14 amino acids. The V end lost 0 bases, the J end lost 5 bases, and 6 bases lay between the germline ends. The CDR3 sequence is CASSVGTDNSPLHF. In DNA form, the CDR3 reads TGTGCCAGCAGCGTAGGGACAGATAATTCACCCCTCCACTTT. Full variable domain (rest looked up from reference TRBV9 and TRBJ1-6): DSGVTQTPKHLITATGQRVTLRCSPRSGDLSVYWYQQSLDQGLQFLIQYYNGEERAKGNILERFSAQQFPDLHSELNLSSLELGDSALYFCASSVGTDNSPLHFGNGTRLTVT.

The chain has TRBV6-5 and TRBJ1-5; D unclear. This CDR3 has 15 amino acids. Trimming took 0 bases from V and 3 from J, leaving 9 bases between them. CDR1 MNHEY and CDR2 SVGAGI come from the germline V gene. The CDR3 here is CASSYSWQDNQPQHF. The CDR3 nucleotides are TGTGCCAGCAGTTACTCGTGGCAGGACAATCAGCCCCAGCATTTT.

The J gene is TRBJ2-2, the V gene TRBV30, with 7 bases identical to TRBD2. V shed 5 bases and J 6 bases; nucleotides not matched to a gene: 9. The V gene's germline CDR1 is GTSNPN and CDR2 SVGIG (reference sequence). The CDR3 has 14 residues. The CDR3 nucleotides are TGTGCCTGGGCGACTAGCCTGTTTGCCGGGGAGCTGTTTTTT. This codes for CAWATSLFAGELFF. Drawing the rest from reference TRBV30 and TRBJ2-2, the complete variable domain is SQTIHQWPATLVQPVGSPLSLECTVEGTSNPNLYWYRQAAGRGLQLLFYSVGIGQISSEVPQNLSASRPQDRQFILSSKKLLLSDSGFYLCAWATSLFAGELFFGEGSRLTVL.

The chain joins TRBV7-2 to TRBJ2-5; 7 bases align to TRBD1. Looked up from germline, CDR1 is SGHTA and CDR2 is FQGNSA. This CDR3 region has 15 residues. V lost 5 bases, J lost 1 base, and 7 bases stayed unmatched. CDR3 region: CASSPDRDSQETQYF. The CDR3 DNA follows: TGTGCCAGCAGCCCCGATAGGGACAGCCAAGAGACCCAGTACTTC.

This chain links TRBV5-1 with TRBJ2-2; perhaps TRBD1 as D (6 bases). Trimming removed 4 bases from V and 6 bases from J, with 13 bases in between. This CDR3 contains 14 residues. Germline assignment: CDR1 SGHRS and CDR2 YFSETQ. The CDR3 nucleotides read TGCGCCAGCAGCCTTGACAGGCAACCCGGGGAGCTGTTTTTT. Translated: CASSLDRQPGELFF.

The gene calls are TRBV7-9 and TRBJ2-5; TRBD1 matches at 7 bases. V shed 3 bases and J 1 base; nucleotides not matched to a gene: 11. CDR3 length: 17 amino acids. Germline CDR1 reads SEHNR; CDR2 reads FQNEAQ (reference sequence). The chain's CDR3 is CASSFIPRRDSQETQYF. CDR3 nucleotide sequence: TGTGCCAGCAGCTTCATACCACGCCGGGACAGCCAAGAGACCCAGTACTTC. Using reference TRBV7-9 and TRBJ2-5 for the parts outside the CDR3, the full variable domain is DTGVSQNPRHKITKRGQNVTFRCDPISEHNRLYWYRQTLGQGPEFLTYFQNEAQLEKSRLLSDRFSAERPKGSFSTLEIQRTEQGDSAMYLCASSFIPRRDSQETQYFGPGTRLLVL.

This chain links TRBV7-8 with TRBJ1-1; D is possibly TRBD1 (6 bases). Trimming cost V 0 bases and J 8 bases, with 7 bases left between them. Germline V gives CDR1 SGHVS, CDR2 FQNEAQ. The CDR3 is 12 amino acids. This CDR3 is CASSLAGAEAFF. CDR3 DNA sequence: TGTGCCAGCAGCTTAGCGGGGGCCGAAGCTTTCTTT.

The genes are TRBV15 and TRBJ1-2; the D gene is possibly TRBD1 (5 bases). The V end lost 4 bases, the J end lost 5 bases, and 8 bases lay between the germline ends. Looked up from germline, CDR1 is LNHNV and CDR2 is YYDKDF (reference sequence). This CDR3 spans 12 amino acids. CDR3 bases: TGTGCCACCAGCACGGGGGAGTATGGCTACACCTTC. Translated, it gives CATSTGEYGYTF.

V is TRBV7-3 and J is TRBJ2-6; 11 bases line up with TRBD1. The CDR3 consists of 17 residues. The V gene's germline CDR1 is SGHTA and CDR2 FQGTGA. V was clipped by 1 base and J by 9 bases; unmatched bases: 8. Here the CDR3 reads CASSLRAGTGGDNVLTF. The CDR3 DNA follows: TGTGCCAGCAGCTTAAGGGCCGGGACAGGGGGTGACAACGTCCTGACTTTC.

The V gene is TRBV5-8, the J gene TRBJ1-2; no firm D call. CDR1 is SGHTS and CDR2 is YDEGEE in the germline V gene. There are 15 residues in the CDR3. Trimming left V 1 base short and J 9 bases short, with 19 bases between. The CDR3 sequence is CASSLNLRVDGSYTF. The DNA of the CDR3 is TGTGCCAGCAGCTTGAATCTTCGGGTTGACGGAAGCTACACCTTC.

V and J are TRBV4-1 and TRBJ1-4; 10 bases match TRBD1. The V gene end was trimmed by 4 bases and the J gene end by 3 bases; junction bases not matched to a gene: 8. Germline V gene sequence: CDR1 MGHRA, CDR2 YSYEKL. CDR3 length: 17 residues. CDR3 bases: TGCGCCAGCAGCCTTCGGGACAGGGGTCTGTCTAATGAAAAACTGTTTTTT. It encodes CASSLRDRGLSNEKLFF.

The CDR3 is CASSQETGTGVGKLFF. In DNA form, the CDR3 reads TGTGCCAGCAGCCAAGAAACCGGGACAGGGGTTGGAAAACTGTTTTTT. The chain carries TRBV4-2 and TRBJ1-4; TRBD1 agrees at 10 bases. The length of the CDR3 is 16 residues. The V gene's germline CDR1 is LGHNA and CDR2 YNFKEQ. The V and J ends lost 0 bases and 10 bases, in that order; junction bases with no gene match: 8.

The rearrangement uses TRBV4-1 and TRBJ2-1, with TRBD2 identical over 9 bases. This CDR3 contains 15 residues. Germline assignment: CDR1 MGHRA and CDR2 YSYEKL. The V gene end was trimmed by 4 bases and the J gene end by 3 bases; junction bases not matched to a gene: 4. The CDR3 here is CASSLIAGDYNEQFF. The CDR3, as DNA: TGCGCCAGCAGCCTAATAGCGGGGGACTACAATGAGCAGTTCTTC.

CDR3 residues: CASREWGDYTGELFF. The CDR3 region has the DNA TGCGCCAGTAGGGAGTGGGGGGATTACACCGGGGAGCTGTTTTTT. The chain recombines TRBV4-1 with TRBJ2-2; D perhaps matches TRBD2 (6 bases). V was shortened by 9 bases and J by 3 bases, with 17 bases between the two germline ends. CDR1 is MGHRA and CDR2 is YSYEKL in the germline V gene. The CDR3 totals 15 residues.

The chain couples TRBV6-1 to TRBJ2-2; 13 nucleotides line up with TRBD2. The trim removed 4 bases at V and 4 bases at J, leaving 6 bases unmatched. CDR1 MNHNS and CDR2 SASEGT come from the germline V gene. The CDR3 loop spans 17 amino acids. In nucleotides, the CDR3 is TGTGCCAGCAGTGCACTAGCGGGAGGGCGGGGCACCGGGGAGCTGTTTTTT. Its translation is CASSALAGGRGTGELFF.

The chain couples TRBV28 to TRBJ2-5; the match to TRBD2 covers 10 bases. The CDR3 covers 15 residues. Germline assignment: CDR1 MDHEN and CDR2 SYDVKM. J gave up 5 bases and V 0 bases, and 3 bases lay outside the gene matches. CDR3 region: CASSLWASGGETQYF. The DNA for the CDR3 is TGTGCCAGCAGTTTATGGGCTAGCGGGGGTGAGACCCAGTACTTC.

The chain joins TRBV11-2 to TRBJ2-1, with 11 bases that match TRBD2. Germline V gene sequence: CDR1 SGHAT, CDR2 FQNNGV. The CDR3 extends over 16 amino acids. The V segment lost 5 bases and the J segment 4 bases; nucleotides outside the gene matches: 7. CDR3 amino acids: CASSVGTSGGYNEQFF. In DNA form, the CDR3 reads TGTGCCAGCAGCGTAGGCACTAGCGGGGGATACAATGAGCAGTTCTTC.

The rearrangement uses TRBV19 and TRBJ1-5, with TRBD1 matching 9 bases. From germline, CDR1 is LNHDA and CDR2 SQIVND (reference sequence). Losses at the gene ends were 4 bases for V and 2 bases for J; bases not matched to a gene: 9. The CDR3 runs to 17 residues. This CDR3 is CASSTTGTGTGNQPQHF. Written as DNA, the CDR3 is TGTGCCAGTAGTACCACCGGGACAGGGACCGGCAATCAGCCCCAGCATTTT.

CDR3 sequence: CASSRPPRTAVDQPQHF. DNA for the CDR3: TGTGCCAGTAGTAGACCCCCCCGGACAGCGGTCGATCAGCCCCAGCATTTT. V and J are TRBV19 and TRBJ1-5; D may be TRBD1 (6 bases). V lost 4 bases and J 5 bases, leaving 21 bases between the germline ends. This CDR3 region has 17 residues. Germline assignment: CDR1 LNHDA and CDR2 SQIVND (reference sequence).